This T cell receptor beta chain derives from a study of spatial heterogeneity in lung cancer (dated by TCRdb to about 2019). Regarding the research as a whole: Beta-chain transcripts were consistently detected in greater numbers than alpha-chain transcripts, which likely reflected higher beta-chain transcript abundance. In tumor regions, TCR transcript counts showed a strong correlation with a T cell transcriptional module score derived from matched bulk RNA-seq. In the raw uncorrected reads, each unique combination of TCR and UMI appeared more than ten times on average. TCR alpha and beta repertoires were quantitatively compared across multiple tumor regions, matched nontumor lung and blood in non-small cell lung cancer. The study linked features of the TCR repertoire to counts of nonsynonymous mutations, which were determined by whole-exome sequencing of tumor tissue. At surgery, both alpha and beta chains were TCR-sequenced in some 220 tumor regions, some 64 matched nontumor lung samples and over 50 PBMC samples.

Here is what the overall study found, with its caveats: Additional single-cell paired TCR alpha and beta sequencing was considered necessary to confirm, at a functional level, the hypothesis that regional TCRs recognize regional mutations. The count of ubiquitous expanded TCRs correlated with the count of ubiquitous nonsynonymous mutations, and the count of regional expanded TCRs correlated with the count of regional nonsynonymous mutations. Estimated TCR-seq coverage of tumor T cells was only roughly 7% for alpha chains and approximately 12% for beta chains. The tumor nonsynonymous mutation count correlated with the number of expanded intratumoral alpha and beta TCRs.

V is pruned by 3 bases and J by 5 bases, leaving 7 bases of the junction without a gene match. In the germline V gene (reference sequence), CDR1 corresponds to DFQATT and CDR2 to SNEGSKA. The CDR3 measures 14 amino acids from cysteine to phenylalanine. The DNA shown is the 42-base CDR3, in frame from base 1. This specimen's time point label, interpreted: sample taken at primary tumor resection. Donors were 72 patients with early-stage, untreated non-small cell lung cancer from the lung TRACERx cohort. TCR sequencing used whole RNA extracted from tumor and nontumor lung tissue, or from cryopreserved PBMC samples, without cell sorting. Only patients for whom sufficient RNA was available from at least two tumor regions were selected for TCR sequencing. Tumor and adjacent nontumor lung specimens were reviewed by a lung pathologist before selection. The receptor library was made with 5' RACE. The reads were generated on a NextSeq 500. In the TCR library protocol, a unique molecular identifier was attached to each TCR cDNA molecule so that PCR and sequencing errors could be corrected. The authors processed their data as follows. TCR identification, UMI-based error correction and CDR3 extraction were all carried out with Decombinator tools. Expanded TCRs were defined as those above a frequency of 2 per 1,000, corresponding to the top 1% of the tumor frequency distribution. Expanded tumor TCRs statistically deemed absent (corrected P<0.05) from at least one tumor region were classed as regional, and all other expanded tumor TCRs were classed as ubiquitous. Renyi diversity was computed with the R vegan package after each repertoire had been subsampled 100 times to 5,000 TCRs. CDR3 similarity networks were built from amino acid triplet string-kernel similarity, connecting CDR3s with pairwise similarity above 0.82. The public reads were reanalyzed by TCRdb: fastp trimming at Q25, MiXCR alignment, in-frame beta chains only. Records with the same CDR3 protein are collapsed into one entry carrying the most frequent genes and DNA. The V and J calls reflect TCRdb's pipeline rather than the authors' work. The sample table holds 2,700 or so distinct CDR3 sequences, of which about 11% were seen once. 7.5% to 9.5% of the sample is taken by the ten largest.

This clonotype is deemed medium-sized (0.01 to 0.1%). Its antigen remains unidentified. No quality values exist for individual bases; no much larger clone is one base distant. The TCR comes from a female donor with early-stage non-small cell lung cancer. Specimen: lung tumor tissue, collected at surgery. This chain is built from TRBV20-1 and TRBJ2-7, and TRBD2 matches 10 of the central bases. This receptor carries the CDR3 CSASQREGRNEQYF. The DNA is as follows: TGCAGTGCTAGTCAGCGGGAGGGCCGAAACGAGCAGTACTTC.